This T cell receptor beta chain stems from a study of blood T cells in healthy people across ages (dated by TCRdb to between 2014 and 2017). In the study overall: Template switching captured roughly one uniquely barcoded TCR beta cDNA molecule per two T cells in model experiments. Age-related changes in TCR beta repertoire diversity were measured in the study by deep sequencing normalized with unique cDNA molecular identifiers. Four age groups were formed from the donors: young (average roughly 15 years), middle-aged (more than 35), aged (62) and long-lived (around 80). To avoid experimental bias, donors of different ages were distributed randomly across sequencing lanes. Using the same blood draw, the study looked at two additional independent replicas of 1 million unique cDNA reads for two donors, one aged 18 to 30 and the other aged 80 or older. Overall results and qualifications from the work: Observed TCR beta diversity per million T cells fell roughly linearly with age, and a significant reduction was already apparent by age roughly 40. A strong correlation was found between observed TCR beta diversity and the percentage of naive T cells measured by flow cytometry. Donor CMV infection status was unknown, potentially confounding age-related changes in expanded clonotypes. Because profiling used bulk unsorted PBMCs, naive and antigen-experienced compartments could not be compared conclusively. Compared with the aged group, more naive CD4+ T cells, fewer expanded clones and increased TCR diversity were shown by the long-lived group, suggesting age selection. Estimates of total diversity based on one million sequenced T cells were considered lower bounds and underestimates.

CDR1 DFQATT and CDR2 SNEGSKA were looked up in the germline V gene (reference sequence). The junction carries 8 bases between V and J, which are trimmed by 4 bases and 6 bases respectively. Including the terminal cysteine and phenylalanine, the CDR3 comprises 11 residues. CDR3 DNA is the only sequence kept; it has 33 bases, read in frame from the first base. Donors were 39 systemically healthy Caucasian individuals from Russia aged roughly 6 to 90 years. Approximately 9.3 milliliters of peripheral blood were collected from each donor into EDTA-treated Vacutainer tubes. Ficoll-Paque density-gradient centrifugation was used to isolate PBMCs, with at least 7 million obtained per sample. Trizol reagent was used to extract total RNA from the PBMCs, yielding at least 5.5 micrograms per sample. Naive CD45RAhigh/CD27high T cell percentages were measured by flow cytometry on a PBMC aliquot from every donor.

A word on this clonotype: Its specific antigen is unknown. Per-base quality was not reported, and no clone a single base away is much larger than it.

The library was made by 5' RACE. Sequencing used an Illumina HiSeq 2500. The second PCR ran for roughly 7 to 12 cycles and used a J-beta primer mix along with a sample-barcoded 5' primer. Each TCR beta cDNA molecule received a unique molecular identifier from a template-switch 5' adaptor carrying 12 random nucleotides. Each sample yielded at least 2.5 million CDR3-containing paired-end reads. First-strand cDNA was synthesized from all RNA with the Mint cDNA synthesis kit, primed by a TRBC-specific oligonucleotide. Following uracil-DNA glycosylase treatment, all cDNA underwent a first 18-cycle PCR with the universal primers M1SS and BC2_uni_R. In the authors' own workflow: For normalization, 1 million high-quality reads were randomly selected from each sample, with every read carrying a distinct molecular identifier. Reads with shared molecular identifiers were discarded instead of being binned into consensus sequences. MiTCR, run with a Q25 quality threshold and the strictest error-elimination algorithm, handled CDR3 identification, clonotype clustering and error correction. A nonparametric unseen species model with Euler transformation was used to estimate a lower bound on total TCR beta diversity. Using fastp at Q25 and MiXCR, TCRdb reprocessed the public reads and kept productive beta chains. For every CDR3 protein sequence, its rows merge into one entry that carries the most common genes and DNA. These V and J calls are TCRdb output, not the study's own analysis. The sample table lists approximately 770,000 distinct CDR3 sequences, roughly 60% of them with a count of one. The ten largest clones add up to roughly 22% of the sample.

The sequence was collected from a man younger than 40 in good health. The rearranged segments are TRBV20-1 and TRBJ2-3; the D region may be TRBD1 or TRBD2, each matching 5 bases equally. Sequencing used blood. Here the CDR3 is given as CSAIEGDTQYF. The nucleotide sequence is given as TGCAGTGCTATCGAGGGGGATACGCAGTATTTT.